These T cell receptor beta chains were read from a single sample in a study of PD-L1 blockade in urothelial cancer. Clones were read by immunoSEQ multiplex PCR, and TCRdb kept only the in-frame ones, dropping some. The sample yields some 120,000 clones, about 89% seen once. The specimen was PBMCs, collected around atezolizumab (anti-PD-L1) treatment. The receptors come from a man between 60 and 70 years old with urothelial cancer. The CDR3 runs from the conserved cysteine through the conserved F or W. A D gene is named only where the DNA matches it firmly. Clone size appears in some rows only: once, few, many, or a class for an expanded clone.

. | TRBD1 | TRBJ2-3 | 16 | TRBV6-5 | CASSLTGGLHVDTQYF
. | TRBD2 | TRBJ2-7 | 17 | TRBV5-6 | CASSLAGLAGQSYEQYF
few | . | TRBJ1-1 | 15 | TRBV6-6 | CASRLDRYENTEAFF
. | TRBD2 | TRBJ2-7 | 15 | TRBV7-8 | CASRGAGGLRNEQYF
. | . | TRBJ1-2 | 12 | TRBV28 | CASSYMSYGYTF
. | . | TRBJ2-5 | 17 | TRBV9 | CASSVVGGQGIRETQYF
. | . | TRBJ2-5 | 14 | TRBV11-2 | CASSLDRGWETQYF
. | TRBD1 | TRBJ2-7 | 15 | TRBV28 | CASSLLGQGAYEQYF
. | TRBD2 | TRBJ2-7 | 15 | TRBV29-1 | CSVETSGGEAYEQYF
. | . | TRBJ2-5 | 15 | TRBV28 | CASSLAGTVGETQYF
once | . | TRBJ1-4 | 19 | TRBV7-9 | CASSHDSPAEISTNEKLFF
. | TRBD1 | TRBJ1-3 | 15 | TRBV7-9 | CASSSTTGAGNTIYF
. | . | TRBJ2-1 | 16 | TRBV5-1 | CASSLARASQVHEQFF
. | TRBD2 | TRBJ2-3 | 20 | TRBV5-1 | CASSLDPSSGRVTQRDTQYF
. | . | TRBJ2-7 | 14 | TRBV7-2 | CASSLAVSSYEQYF
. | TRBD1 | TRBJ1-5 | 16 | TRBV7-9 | CASSWSGQGAFQPQHF
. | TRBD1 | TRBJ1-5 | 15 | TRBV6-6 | CASSRDRGTNQPQHF
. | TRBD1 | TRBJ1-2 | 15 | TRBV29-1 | CSVEDRGQGNYGYTF
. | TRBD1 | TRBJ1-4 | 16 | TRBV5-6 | CASSAFDRGINEKLFF
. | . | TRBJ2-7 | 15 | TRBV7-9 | CASTLSASDSYEQYF
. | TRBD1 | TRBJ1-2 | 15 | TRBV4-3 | CASSQDRQKSGGYTF
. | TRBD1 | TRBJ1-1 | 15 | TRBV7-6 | CASSLTGVGNTEAFF
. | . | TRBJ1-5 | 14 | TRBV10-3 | CAISDDRNNQPQHF